This T cell receptor (beta chain) was profiled in a study of read filtering for tumor transcriptome and immune sequencing. Looking at the study overall: Mean patient age was roughly 70 years, range about 40 to 85; 17 male, roughly 14 female. Findings and limits, study-wide: Sorted CD138-negative bone marrow cells were not purified T cells.

On this clonotype itself: The antigen is unknown.

At the time of active disease, bone marrow was collected from every patient. This CDR3 is built from 13 residues. Germline V lookup: CDR1 LNHDA, CDR2 SQIVND (reference sequence). Trimming cost V 5 bases and J 8 bases, with 13 bases left between them. This library used roughly 430 ng RNA and molecular barcoded adaptors spanning alpha/delta and beta/gamma chains. TCRdb fed the reads into MiXCR, producing one record per CDR3 protein. The sample holds around 65,000 distinct CDR3 sequences; roughly a fifth are singletons and the top ten take roughly 11%. Sequenced material: a population of CD138-negative cells sorted from bone marrow. The source of this sequence is a donor aged 40 or older with multiple myeloma. The rearrangement joins TRBV19 to TRBJ2-1, with D unclear. The CDR3 is CASSRLNGDEQFF. DNA of the CDR3: TGTGCCAGTAGTCGTCTGAATGGGGATGAGCAGTTCTTC.